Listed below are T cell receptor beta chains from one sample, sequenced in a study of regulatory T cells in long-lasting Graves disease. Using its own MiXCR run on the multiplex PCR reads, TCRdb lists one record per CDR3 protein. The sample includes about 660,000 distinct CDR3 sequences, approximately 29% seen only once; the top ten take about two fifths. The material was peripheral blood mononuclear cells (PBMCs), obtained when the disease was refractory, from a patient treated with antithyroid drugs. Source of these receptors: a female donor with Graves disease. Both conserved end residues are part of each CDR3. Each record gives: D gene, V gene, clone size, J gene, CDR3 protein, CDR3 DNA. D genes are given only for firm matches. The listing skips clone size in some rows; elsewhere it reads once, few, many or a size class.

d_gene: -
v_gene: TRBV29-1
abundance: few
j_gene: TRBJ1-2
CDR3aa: CSVGSGVYGYTF
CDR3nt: TGCAGCGTTGGATCGGGGGTCTATGGCTACACCTTC

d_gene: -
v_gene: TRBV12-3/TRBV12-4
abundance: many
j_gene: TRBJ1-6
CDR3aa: CASSFLFGTNSPLHF
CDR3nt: TGTGCCAGCAGTTTTCTTTTCGGGACGAATTCACCCCTCCACTTT

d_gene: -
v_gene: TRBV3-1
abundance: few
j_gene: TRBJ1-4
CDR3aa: CASSLGISEKLFF
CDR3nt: TGTGCCAGCAGTCTTGGGATCTCGGAAAAACTGTTTTTT

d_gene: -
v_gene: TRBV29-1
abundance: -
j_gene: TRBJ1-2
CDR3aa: CSVEWGAGGYTF
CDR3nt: TGCAGCGTTGAATGGGGGGCTGGCGGCTACACCTTC

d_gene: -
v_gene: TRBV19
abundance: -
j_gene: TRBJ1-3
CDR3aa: CASSTDGSSGNTIYF
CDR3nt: TGTGCCAGTAGTACCGACGGAAGCTCTGGAAACACCATATATTTT

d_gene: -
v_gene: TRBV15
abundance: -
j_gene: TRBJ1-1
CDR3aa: CATSREADRLSTEAFF
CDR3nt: TGTGCCACCAGCAGAGAAGCGGACAGATTGAGCACTGAAGCTTTCTTT

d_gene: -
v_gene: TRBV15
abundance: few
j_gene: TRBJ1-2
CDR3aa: CATSSKGGRGGYTF
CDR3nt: TGTGCCACCAGCAGTAAGGGGGGTCGAGGTGGCTACACCTTC

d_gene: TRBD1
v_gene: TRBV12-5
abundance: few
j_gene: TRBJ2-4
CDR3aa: CASGLDRGYIQYF
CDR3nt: TGTGCTAGTGGTTTGGACAGGGGATACATTCAGTACTTC

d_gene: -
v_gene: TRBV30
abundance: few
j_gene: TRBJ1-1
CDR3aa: CAFDRVGTEAFF
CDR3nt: TGTGCCTTTGATCGGGTGGGCACTGAAGCTTTCTTT

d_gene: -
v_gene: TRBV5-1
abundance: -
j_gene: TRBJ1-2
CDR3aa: CASSLAAIGGYTF
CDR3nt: TGCGCCAGCAGCTTGGCGGCGATTGGGGGCTACACCTTC

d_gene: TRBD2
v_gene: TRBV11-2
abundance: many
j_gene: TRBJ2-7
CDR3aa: CASSLGGLAGVDPYEQYF
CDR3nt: TGTGCCAGCAGCTTAGGAGGACTAGCGGGAGTAGATCCCTACGAGCAGTACTTC

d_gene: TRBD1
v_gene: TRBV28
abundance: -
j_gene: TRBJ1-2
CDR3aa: CASSIPTGSHIYGYTF
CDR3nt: TGTGCCAGTAGTATCCCGACAGGGTCGCATATATATGGCTACACCTTC

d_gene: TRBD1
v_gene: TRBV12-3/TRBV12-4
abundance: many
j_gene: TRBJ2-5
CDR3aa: CASRPGTGLEETQYF
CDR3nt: TGTGCCAGCAGGCCCGGGACAGGGCTGGAAGAGACCCAGTACTTC

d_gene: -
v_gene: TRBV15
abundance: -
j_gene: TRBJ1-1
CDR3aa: CVTSRGGELTNTEAFF
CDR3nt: TGTGTCACCAGCAGAGGGGGGGAACTGACGAACACTGAAGCTTTCTTT

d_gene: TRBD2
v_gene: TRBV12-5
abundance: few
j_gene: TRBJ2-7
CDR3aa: CASGFRTGLAGGTASYEQYF
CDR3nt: TGTGCTAGTGGTTTCCGAACGGGACTAGCGGGTGGAACCGCTTCCTACGAGCAGTACTTC

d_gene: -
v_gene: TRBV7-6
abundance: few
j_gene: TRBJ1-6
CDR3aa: CASSLDPGYNSPLHF
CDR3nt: TGTGCCAGCAGCTTAGACCCAGGGTATAATTCACCCCTCCACTTT

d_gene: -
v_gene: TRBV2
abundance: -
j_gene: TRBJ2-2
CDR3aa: CASSVLSHTGELFF
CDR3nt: TGTGCCAGCAGTGTGCTATCCCACACCGGGGAGCTGTTTTTT

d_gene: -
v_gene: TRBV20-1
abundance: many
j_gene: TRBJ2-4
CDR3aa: CSALSPSGNIQYF
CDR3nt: TGCAGTGCCCTGAGCCCGTCGGGAAACATTCAGTACTTC

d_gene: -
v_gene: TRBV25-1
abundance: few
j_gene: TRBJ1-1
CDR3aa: CASSWGAGDTEAFF
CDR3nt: TGTGCCAGCTCCTGGGGGGCAGGGGACACTGAAGCTTTCTTT

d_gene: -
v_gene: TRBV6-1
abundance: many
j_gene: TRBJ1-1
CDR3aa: CASSVRAGNTEAFF
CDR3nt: TGTGCCAGCAGTGTCAGGGCCGGGAACACTGAAGCTTTCTTT

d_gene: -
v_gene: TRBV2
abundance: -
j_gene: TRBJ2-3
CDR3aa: CASSEPLDTQYF
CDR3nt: TGTGCCAGCAGTGAACCCCTAGATACGCAGTATTTT

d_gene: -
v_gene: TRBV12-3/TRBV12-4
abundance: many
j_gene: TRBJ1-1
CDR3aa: CASSFKGLGTEAFF
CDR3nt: TGTGCCAGCAGTTTTAAGGGGCTGGGGACTGAAGCTTTCTTT

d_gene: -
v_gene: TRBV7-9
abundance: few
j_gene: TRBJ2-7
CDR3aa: CASSLVQKGPEQYF
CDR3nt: TGTGCCAGCAGCTTAGTTCAAAAGGGGCCCGAGCAGTACTTC

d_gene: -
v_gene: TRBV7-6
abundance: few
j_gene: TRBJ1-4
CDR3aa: CASSLVRQESGPLGDNEKLFF
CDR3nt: TGTGCCAGCAGCTTAGTCAGGCAGGAATCAGGGCCTCTTGGGGATAATGAAAAACTGTTTTTT

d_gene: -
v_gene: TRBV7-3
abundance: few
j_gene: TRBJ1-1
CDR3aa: CASSMQGFTEAFF
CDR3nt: TGTGCCAGCAGCATGCAGGGTTTCACTGAAGCTTTCTTT

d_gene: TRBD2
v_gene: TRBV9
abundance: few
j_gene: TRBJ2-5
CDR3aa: CASSVVAGGKETQYF
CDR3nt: TGTGCCAGCAGCGTAGTAGCGGGAGGTAAAGAGACCCAGTACTTC

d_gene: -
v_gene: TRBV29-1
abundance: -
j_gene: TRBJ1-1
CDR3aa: CSVELMNTEAFF
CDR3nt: TGCAGCGTAGAATTAATGAACACTGAAGCTTTCTTT

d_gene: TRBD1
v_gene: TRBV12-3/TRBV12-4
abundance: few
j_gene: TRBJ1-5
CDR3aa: CASRLGQAGLKDF
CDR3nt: TGTGCCAGCAGATTGGGACAGGCAGGCCTAAAGGATTTT

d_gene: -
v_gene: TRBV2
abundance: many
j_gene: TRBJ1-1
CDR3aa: CASSGNALTEAFF
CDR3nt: TGTGCCAGCAGTGGAAACGCTTTGACTGAAGCTTTCTTT

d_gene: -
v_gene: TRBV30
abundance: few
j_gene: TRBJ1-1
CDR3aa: CAWSGEGVNTEAFF
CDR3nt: TGTGCCTGGAGTGGGGAGGGAGTGAACACTGAAGCTTTCTTT

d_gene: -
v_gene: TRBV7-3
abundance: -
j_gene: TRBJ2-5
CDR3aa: CASSLYETQYF
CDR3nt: TGTGCCAGCAGCTTGTATGAGACCCAGTACTTC

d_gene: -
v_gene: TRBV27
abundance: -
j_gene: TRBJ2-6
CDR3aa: CASRSQGSGANVLTF
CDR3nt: TGTGCCAGCAGAAGCCAGGGCTCTGGGGCCAACGTCCTGACTTTC

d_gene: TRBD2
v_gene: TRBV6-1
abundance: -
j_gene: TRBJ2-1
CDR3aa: CASSPGSGTSEQFF
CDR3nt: TGTGCCAGCAGCCCCGGGTCGGGGACTAGTGAGCAGTTCTTC

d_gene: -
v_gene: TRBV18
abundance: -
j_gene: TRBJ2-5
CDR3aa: CVSSPSAGRETQYF
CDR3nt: TGTGTCAGCTCACCATCGGCGGGGAGAGAGACCCAGTACTTC

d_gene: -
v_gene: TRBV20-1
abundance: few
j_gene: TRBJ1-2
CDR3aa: CSANQGLGYGYTF
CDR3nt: TGCAGTGCCAACCAGGGGCTAGGCTATGGCTACACCTTC

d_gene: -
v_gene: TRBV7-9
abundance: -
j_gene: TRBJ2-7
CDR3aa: CASSSQIQGRHYEQYF
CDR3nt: TGTGCCAGCAGCTCTCAGATACAGGGGAGGCACTACGAGCAGTACTTC

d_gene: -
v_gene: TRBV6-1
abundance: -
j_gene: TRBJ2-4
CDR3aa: CASSEDAGGHPTKNIQYF
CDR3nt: TGTGCCAGCAGTGAAGATGCCGGGGGACACCCGACGAAAAACATTCAGTACTTC

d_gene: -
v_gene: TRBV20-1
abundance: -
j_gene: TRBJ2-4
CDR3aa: CSATLLPGGRPKNIQYF
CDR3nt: TGCAGTGCTACGTTACTGCCCGGAGGGAGGCCCAAAAACATTCAGTACTTC

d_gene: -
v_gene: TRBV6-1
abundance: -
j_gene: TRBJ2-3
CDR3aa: CASTNRWTSGDSQYF
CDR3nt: TGTGCCAGCACCAACCGTTGGACCAGCGGAGATTCGCAGTATTTT

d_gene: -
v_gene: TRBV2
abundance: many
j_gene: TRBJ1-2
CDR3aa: CASSPTPVMGYTF
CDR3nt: TGTGCCAGCAGTCCCACCCCAGTTATGGGCTACACCTTC

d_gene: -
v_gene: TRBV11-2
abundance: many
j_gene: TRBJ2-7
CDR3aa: CASTPDGTYEQYF
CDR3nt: TGTGCCAGCACCCCGGACGGTACCTACGAGCAGTACTTC

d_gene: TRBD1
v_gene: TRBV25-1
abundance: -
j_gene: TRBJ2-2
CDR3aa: CASSDYDRVSPGELFF
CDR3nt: TGTGCCAGCAGTGATTATGACAGGGTTAGCCCCGGGGAGCTGTTTTTT

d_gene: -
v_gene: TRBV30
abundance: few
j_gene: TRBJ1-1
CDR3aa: CAWWMASVAFF
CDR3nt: TGTGCCTGGTGGATGGCCAGTGTAGCTTTCTTT

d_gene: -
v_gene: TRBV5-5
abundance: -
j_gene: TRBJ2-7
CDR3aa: CASSPTGNRVDEQYF
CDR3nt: TGTGCCAGCAGCCCTACAGGGAACAGGGTCGACGAGCAGTACTTC

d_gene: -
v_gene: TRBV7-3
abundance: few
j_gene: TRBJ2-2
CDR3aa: CASCESSNTGELFF
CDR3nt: TGTGCCAGCTGTGAGAGCTCGAACACCGGGGAGCTGTTTTTT

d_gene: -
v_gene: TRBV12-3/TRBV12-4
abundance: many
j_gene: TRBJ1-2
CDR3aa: CASSLGAGRYGYTF
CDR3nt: TGTGCCAGCAGTTTAGGGGCAGGGCGCTATGGCTACACCTTC

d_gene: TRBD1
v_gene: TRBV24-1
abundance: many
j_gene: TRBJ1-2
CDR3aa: CATSDGGGKGYTF
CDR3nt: TGTGCCACCAGTGATGGAGGGGGCAAGGGCTACACCTTC

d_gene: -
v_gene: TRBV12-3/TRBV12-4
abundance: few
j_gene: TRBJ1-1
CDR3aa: CASQSRTEAFF
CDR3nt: TGTGCCAGCCAAAGCCGGACTGAAGCTTTCTTT

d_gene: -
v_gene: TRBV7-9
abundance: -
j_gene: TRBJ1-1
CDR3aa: CASSLGSAVSEAFF
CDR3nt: TGTGCCAGCAGCTTAGGTTCGGCAGTATCTGAAGCTTTCTTT

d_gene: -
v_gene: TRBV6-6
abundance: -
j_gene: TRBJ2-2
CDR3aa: CASSYSRPPGELFF
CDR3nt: TGTGCCAGCAGTTACTCGAGGCCACCCGGGGAGCTGTTTTTT

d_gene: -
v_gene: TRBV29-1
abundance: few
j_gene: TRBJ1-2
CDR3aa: CSGGGAPNYGYTF
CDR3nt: TGCAGCGGGGGTGGCGCCCCCAACTATGGCTACACCTTC